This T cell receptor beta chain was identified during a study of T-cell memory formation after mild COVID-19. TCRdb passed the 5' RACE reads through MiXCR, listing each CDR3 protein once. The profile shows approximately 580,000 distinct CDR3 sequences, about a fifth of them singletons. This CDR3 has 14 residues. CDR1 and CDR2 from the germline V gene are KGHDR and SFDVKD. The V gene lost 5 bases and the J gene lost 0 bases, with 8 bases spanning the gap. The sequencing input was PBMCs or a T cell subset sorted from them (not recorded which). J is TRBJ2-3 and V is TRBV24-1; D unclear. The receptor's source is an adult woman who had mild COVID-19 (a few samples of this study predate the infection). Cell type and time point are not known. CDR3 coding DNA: TGTGCCACCAGTGTAAGGGAAAGCACAGATACGCAGTATTTT. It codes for CATSVRESTDTQYF.